This passage covers 18 T cell receptor beta chains from one sample sequenced in a study of post-analysis software for immune sequencing data. General observations from the study: Higher frequency in patients than in controls was seen for roughly five TRBV segments, with TRBV5-6, TRBV5-1 and TRBV20-1 among them.

Built from TCR beta cDNA, the libraries had unique molecular identifiers in them. TCRdb re-derived calls from the PCR reads in MiXCR, one entry per CDR3 protein. The table records 400,000 to 500,000 distinct CDR3 sequences, approximately 37% of them present only once. These receptors lack a known antigen. Material: blood. The origin of the receptors is a girl aged 2-10 years with multiple sclerosis.

Worth noting for this clonotype: Relative to the germline gene, one junction end is altered; a read error may explain this. The J gene is TRBJ2-7, the V gene TRBV7-2; D is unresolved. The CDR3 spans 15 residues. CDR1 SGHTA and CDR2 FQGNSA come from the germline V gene. CDR3 in DNA: TGTGCCAGCAGCACCCTCTGGCGGACCTCCTGCGAGCAGTACTTC. It translates to CASSTLWRTSCEQYF.

This clonotype was recorded many times. The chain joins TRBV7-3 to TRBJ2-1; 9 bases align to TRBD1. Germline V gene sequence: CDR1 SGHTA, CDR2 FQGTGA. The CDR3 contains 18 residues. V trimming: 1 base; J trimming: 5 bases; junction bases outside the gene matches: 12. This CDR3 reads CASSLKGGTGINDNEQFF. CDR3 nucleotides: TGTGCCAGCAGCTTAAAGGGGGGGACAGGGATAAACGACAATGAGCAGTTCTTC. Combining the CDR3 with reference TRBV7-3 and TRBJ2-1 gives the whole variable domain GAGVSQTPSNKVTEKGKYVELRCDPISGHTALYWYRQSLGQGPEFLIYFQGTGAADDSGLPNDRFFAVRPEGSVSTLKIQRTERGDSAVYLCASSLKGGTGINDNEQFFGPGTRLTVL.

This clonotype was seen a few times. CDR3 in amino acids: CASSASPETQYF. The CDR3 DNA follows: TGTGCCAGCAGCGCCTCCCCGGAGACCCAGTACTTC. The rearrangement joins TRBV9 to TRBJ2-5; D gene unclear. The V end was cut by 3 bases, the J end by 5 bases, with 8 bases between. The CDR3 runs to 12 residues. Germline V gene data show CDR1 as SGDLS and CDR2 as YYNGEE.

CDR3 bases: TGTGCCAGCAGTTCGGGACAGAGTGGCTACACCTTC. Translating gives CASSSGQSGYTF. The genes are TRBV28 and TRBJ1-2; 7 bases match TRBD1. This CDR3 has 12 amino acids. Germline V gives CDR1 MDHEN, CDR2 SYDVKM. V lost 4 bases to trimming and J lost 7 bases; unmatched junction nucleotides: 3.

The chain combines TRBV7-6 with TRBJ2-7; no firm D call. In germline, CDR1 is SGHVS, CDR2 FNYEAQ. Trimming pared 5 bases from V and 4 bases from J, leaving 12 bases between. The CDR3 totals 13 residues. The DNA for the CDR3 is TGTGCCAGCAGCCCTAGAACGTTTTACGAGCAGTACTTC. As protein: CASSPRTFYEQYF.

The chain uses TRBV18 and TRBJ1-4, with 9 bases identical to TRBD1. Looked up from germline, CDR1 is KGHSH and CDR2 is LQKENI. The CDR3 has 15 residues. With V trimmed by 3 bases and J by 8 bases, 7 bases remained unmatched. In nucleotides, the CDR3 is TGTGCCAGCTCACCGAACAGGGGGCAGGACGAAAAACTGTTTTTT. Translating it yields CASSPNRGQDEKLFF.

The V call is TRBV28, the J call TRBJ2-7, with 12 bases that match TRBD2. This CDR3 is 15 amino acids long. CDR1 MDHEN and CDR2 SYDVKM come from the germline V gene. With 5 bases clipped from V and 1 base from J, the junction kept 3 bases outside the gene matches. In nucleotides, the CDR3 is TGTGCCAGCAGTCAAACTAGCGGGAGGTCCTACGAGCAGTACTTC. Translation gives CASSQTSGRSYEQYF.

V usage is TRBV12-3 or TRBV12-4 and J usage is TRBJ2-1; 8 nucleotides line up with TRBD2. With V trimmed by 6 bases and J by 4 bases, 11 bases remained unmatched. The CDR3 contains 16 residues. The CDR3 is CASRLGKREWYNEQFF. The CDR3 nucleotides read TGTGCCAGCAGGCTAGGGAAGCGGGAGTGGTACAATGAGCAGTTCTTC.

V is TRBV7-2 and J is TRBJ2-5, with TRBD1 matching 8 bases. V lost 5 bases, J lost 5 bases, and 7 bases stayed unmatched. There are 14 residues in the CDR3. Germline-derived CDR1 and CDR2 are SGHTA and FQGNSA. The CDR3 DNA sequence: TGTACCAGCAGCCCAGGGGGCGAAGATGAGACCCAGTACTTC. Translation gives CTSSPGGEDETQYF.

The rearrangement joins TRBV18 to TRBJ1-1; D call uncertain. Looked up from germline, CDR1 is KGHSH and CDR2 is LQKENI. The CDR3 is 14 residues long. V dropped 3 bases and J dropped 4 bases, with 12 bases sitting between them. The CDR3 bases are TGTGCCAGCTCACCCCAGGAACGGGGCACTGAAGCTTTCTTT. Translating gives CASSPQERGTEAFF.

V gene TRBV20-1 combines with J gene TRBJ2-7; 8 bases fit TRBD2. After removal of 4 bases from V and 3 bases from J, the junction contained 5 bases not matched to a gene. The CDR3 extends over 13 amino acids. Germline CDR1 and CDR2: DFQATT and SNEGSKA (reference sequence). In DNA form, the CDR3 reads TGCAGTGCTAAGAGGACTAGCTTCTACGAGCAGTACTTC. Protein product: CSAKRTSFYEQYF.

This clonotype appeared a few times. The V and J genes are TRBV7-9 and TRBJ1-2; no reliable D call. The CDR3 has 14 residues. Per the germline V gene, CDR1 is SEHNR and CDR2 is FQNEAQ (reference sequence). V lost 0 bases and J 8 bases, leaving 13 bases between the germline ends. CDR3 sequence (DNA): TGTGCCAGCAGCTTAGCGGTCAGACGGGAAGGCTACACCTTC. This gives the protein CASSLAVRREGYTF.

There are a few counts of this clonotype. The V gene is TRBV15, the J gene TRBJ2-7, with D possibly being TRBD1 (5 bases). This CDR3 has 13 amino acids. Germline-derived CDR1 and CDR2 are LNHNV and YYDKDF (reference sequence). Trimming cost V 5 bases and J 3 bases, with 11 bases left between them. DNA for the CDR3: TGTGCCACCAGCCGTCAGGGTGGCTACGAGCAGTACTTC. Its translation is CATSRQGGYEQYF.

The genes are TRBV4-1 and TRBJ1-1; tentatively, D is TRBD1 (5 bases). V dropped 0 bases and J dropped 7 bases, with 18 bases sitting between them. The germline V gene has CDR1 MGHRA and CDR2 YSYEKL. This CDR3 region has 16 residues. The CDR3 loop reads CASSQDLTSRVIEAFF. The CDR3 nucleotides read TGCGCCAGCAGCCAAGATCTCACGAGCAGGGTAATTGAAGCTTTCTTT.

This clonotype appeared a few times. The genes are TRBV5-5 and TRBJ2-1, with 13 bases identical to TRBD2. This CDR3 comprises 16 residues. The germline CDR1 and CDR2 sequences are SGHKS and YYEKEE (reference sequence). Trimming took 1 base from V and 10 from J; bases not matched to a gene: 8. The CDR3 nucleotides read TGTGCCAGCAGCTTGTTCGGACTAGCGGGAGCTAGCGAGCAGTTCTTC. This sequence encodes CASSLFGLAGASEQFF.

This clonotype was detected only once. The rearrangement joins TRBV6-1 to TRBJ1-2; D remains unclear. The germline gives CDR1 MNHNS, CDR2 SASEGT. V was shortened by 1 base and J by 4 bases, with 7 bases between the two germline ends. CDR3 length: 13 residues. The CDR3 bases are TGTGCCAGCAGTGAAGGCCTCCGCTATGGCTACACCTTC. Translated, it gives CASSEGLRYGYTF.

Note on this clonotype: A single base separates this from a much larger clone, so it may be a read error. V and J are TRBV30 and TRBJ2-5, with a possible D match to TRBD1 (5 bases). The J call may be in error: the DNA end matches TRBJ2-1 better. Germline V gene sequence: CDR1 GTSNPN, CDR2 SVGIG (reference sequence). The CDR3 extends over 15 amino acids. The CDR3 DNA is TGTGCCTGGAGCGCCAACACAGGACCGCAAGAGACCCAGTTCTTC. Its translation: CAWSANTGPQETQFF.

This clonotype was detected a few times. This chain uses TRBV28 with TRBJ2-1, with a possible D match to TRBD2 (6 bases). Germline V gene sequence: CDR1 MDHEN, CDR2 SYDVKM. The CDR3 has 13 amino acids. The V and J ends lost 6 bases and 13 bases respectively, with 19 bases between them. For the CDR3, the DNA is TGTGCCAGCAGACTCGGGTATAGCGGAGGTCAGTTCTTC. Translating gives CASRLGYSGGQFF.